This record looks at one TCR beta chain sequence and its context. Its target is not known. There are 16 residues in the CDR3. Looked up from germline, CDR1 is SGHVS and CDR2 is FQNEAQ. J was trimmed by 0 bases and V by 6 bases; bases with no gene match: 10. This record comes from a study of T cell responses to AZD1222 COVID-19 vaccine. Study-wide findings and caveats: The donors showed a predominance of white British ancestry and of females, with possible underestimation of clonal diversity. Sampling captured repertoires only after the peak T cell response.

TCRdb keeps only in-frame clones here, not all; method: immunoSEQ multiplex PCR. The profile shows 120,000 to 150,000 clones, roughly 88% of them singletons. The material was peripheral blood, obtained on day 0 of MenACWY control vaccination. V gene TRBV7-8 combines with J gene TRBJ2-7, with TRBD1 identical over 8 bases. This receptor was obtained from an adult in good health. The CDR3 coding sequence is TGTGCCAGCAGTCCTGACGGACAGGGTAGCTCCTACGAGCAGTACTTC. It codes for CASSPDGQGSSYEQYF. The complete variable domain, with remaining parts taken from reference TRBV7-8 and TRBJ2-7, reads GAGVSQSPRYKVAKRGQDVALRCDPISGHVSLFWYQQALGQGPEFLTYFQNEAQLDKSGLPSDRFFAERPEGSVSTLKIQRTQQEDSAVYLCASSPDGQGSSYEQYFGPGTRLTVT.